This T cell receptor beta chain was recorded in a study of graft-versus-host responses after intestinal transplantation. Findings of the study overall: In recipient marrow, GvH clones were found, and some appeared first in ileum or blood.

The protocol was immunoSEQ multiplex PCR, while the TCRdb copy is restricted to in-frame clones and leaves out a portion. The sample yields about 38,000 clones, over 80% seen once. Concerning this clone itself: No antigen is known for it.

Germline V gene sequence: CDR1 MDHEN, CDR2 SYDVKM. This CDR3 comprises 14 residues. V lost 3 bases and J lost 4; bases outside the gene matches: 5. The chain employs TRBV28 and TRBJ1-2; 7 bases fit TRBD1. The receptor was derived from a human patient who received an intestinal transplant, so some T cells may come from the graft donor. The sequencing used PBMCs, collected about 990 days after transplant. This chain's CDR3 is CASSLPGGSYGYTF. CDR3 nucleotides: TGTGCCAGCAGTTTGCCAGGGGGGTCCTATGGCTACACCTTC.